This T cell receptor beta chain was identified in a study of control samples from healthy donors and cancer patients. The data were produced by immunoSEQ multiplex PCR, yet TCRdb's version contains in-frame clones alone and is incomplete. The table has about 130,000 clones, 75% to 95% seen once. Input material: blood. This clonotype was sampled from a man aged 35 to 55 in good health.

CDR3 amino acids: CASSFTGIPRKAFF. CDR3 coding DNA: TGTGCCAGCAGTTTTACAGGGATACCCCGAAAAGCTTTCTTT. The chain recombines TRBV28 with TRBJ1-1, with D perhaps matching TRBD1 (6 bases). Per the germline V gene, CDR1 is MDHEN and CDR2 is SYDVKM. This CDR3 has 14 residues. The V gene lost 3 bases and the J gene lost 9 bases, with 17 bases spanning the gap.